This entry lists 14 T cell receptor beta chains sequenced from one sample in a study of T cells in Graves' hyperthyroidism and ophthalmopathy. Regions amplified from RNA transcripts were the TCR beta CDR3 regions. An initial round of RT-PCR targeting the TCR CDR3 relied on the HTBI primer set. TCRdb processed the multiplex PCR reads anew with MiXCR; each CDR3 protein has one entry. The profile covers about 840,000 distinct CDR3 sequences, with around 38% appearing a single time and 8.9% taken by the ten largest. Sample: blood. Receptors were obtained from a man aged 18-30 years with Graves' hyperthyroidism.

Comments on this clonotype: A much more abundant neighbour one base away suggests this may be a read error. The V gene is TRBV19, the J gene TRBJ1-5, with D possibly being TRBD1 (6 bases). Germline assignment: CDR1 LNHDA and CDR2 SQIVND (reference sequence). The CDR3 has 15 amino acids. CDR3 amino acids: CASSMSGEGHQPKHF. The CDR3 DNA reads TGTGCCAGTAGTATGTCAGGGGAAGGGCATCAGCCCAAGCATTTT.

This clonotype was seen many times. At one end the junction does not follow the germline gene, possibly because of a read error. This rearrangement joins TRBV7-7 to TRBJ2-2; D unclear. Germline CDR1 is SSHAT and CDR2 is FNYEAQ (reference sequence). This CDR3 has 12 residues. The CDR3 protein is CASSPDGGELFF. Here the CDR3 DNA reads TGTGCTAGCAGCCCGGACGGCGGGGAGCTGTTTTTT.

As concerns this clonotype: The conserved closing phenylalanine or tryptophan is absent in this CDR3, likely reflecting a read error. No DNA is shown, since the ends of the CDR3 on it are uncertain; the CDR3 is the one TCRdb lists. This rearrangement joins TRBV10-3 to TRBJ1-1. 9 amino acids form the CDR3, both terminal residues included. In germline, CDR1 is ENHRY, CDR2 SYGVKD. CDR3 residues: CAISESRGR.

This clonotype was counted once. The V gene is TRBV10-3, the J gene TRBJ1-5, with no clear D. The germline V gene has CDR1 ENHRY and CDR2 SYGVKD. V shed 11 bases and J shed 2 bases, with 13 bases lying between them. There are 13 residues in the CDR3. Written as DNA, the CDR3 is TGTGCCCGTCTGAGGGAGGGCAATCAGCCCCAGCATTTT. This gives the protein CARLREGNQPQHF.

This clonotype came up once. J is TRBJ2-5 and V is TRBV2, with D unclear. The DNA matches TRBJ2-1 better at its end, which makes the J call doubtful. Germline loops: CDR1 SNHLY, CDR2 FYNNEI. The CDR3 length is 12 residues. The DNA for the CDR3 is TGTGCCAGCAGGGACGGTCTCGAGGAGCAGTTCTTC. Translating it yields CASRDGLEEQFF.

Comments on this clonotype: With a much larger clone just one base away, this may be a read error. This chain connects TRBV10-3 to TRBJ2-7; the D gene is possibly TRBD1 (5 bases). This CDR3 comprises 12 residues. The germline CDR1 and CDR2 sequences are ENHRY and SYGVKD. The CDR3 nucleotides are TGTGCCAGCAGTGACAGCACCTACGAGCAGTACTTC. The encoded protein is CASSDSTYEQYF.

This clonotype was observed many times. This rearrangement joins TRBV9 to TRBJ1-5; no clear D. Germline CDR1 reads SGDLS; CDR2 reads YYNGEE. Trimming cost V 0 bases and J 3 bases, with 10 bases left between them. The CDR3 spans 15 residues. The DNA for the CDR3 is TGTGCCAGCAGCGTAGAGGGAGGGCTCAATCAGCCCCAGCATTTT. It codes for CASSVEGGLNQPQHF.

This clonotype was counted ten times or more. The chain links TRBV19 to TRBJ1-5, with 9 bases lining up with TRBD1. CDR1 LNHDA and CDR2 SQIVND come from the germline V gene (reference sequence). V dropped 8 bases and J dropped 5; count of bases not matched to a gene: 4. The CDR3 loop spans 13 amino acids. The CDR3 DNA reads TGTGCCAGTCGGGACAGGGAACATCAGCCCCAGCATTTT. This codes for CASRDREHQPQHF.

The chain is built from TRBV6-1 and TRBJ1-1; no clear D. Germline CDR1 MNHNS, CDR2 SASEGT. The CDR3 has 15 amino acids. Trimming took 1 base from V and 6 from J, leaving 15 bases between them. The CDR3 is CASSEVEEGGSEAFF. The DNA for the CDR3 is TGTGCCAGCAGTGAAGTGGAGGAGGGAGGGTCTGAAGCTTTCTTT.

The chain is built from TRBV6-5 and TRBJ1-4; D not certain. The CDR3 contains 14 residues. Looked up from germline, CDR1 is MNHEY and CDR2 is SVGAGI. Trimming cost V 6 bases and J 7 bases, with 15 bases left between them. The CDR3 sequence: CASRPNPGGEKLFF. The CDR3 coding sequence is TGTGCCAGCAGGCCTAACCCGGGCGGTGAAAAACTGTTTTTT.

This rearrangement joins TRBV7-9 to TRBJ1-1; the match to TRBD1 covers 7 bases. The CDR3 is 14 residues long. Unmatched junction bases numbered 10, after V lost 6 bases and J lost 6 bases. Germline values: CDR1 SEHNR, CDR2 FQNEAQ (reference sequence). The CDR3 sequence: CASSYGTELSEAFF. The DNA for the CDR3 is TGTGCCAGCAGTTACGGGACAGAACTCTCTGAAGCTTTCTTT. Full variable domain (outside the CDR3, taken from reference TRBV7-9 and TRBJ1-1): DTGVSQNPRHKITKRGQNVTFRCDPISEHNRLYWYRQTLGQGPEFLTYFQNEAQLEKSRLLSDRFSAERPKGSFSTLEIQRTEQGDSAMYLCASSYGTELSEAFFGQGTRLTVV.

This clonotype was seen more than once but under ten times. The J gene is TRBJ1-2, the V gene TRBV20-1; 8 positions match TRBD1. Germline CDR1 is DFQATT and CDR2 is SNEGSKA (reference sequence). Trimming removed 0 bases from V and 8 bases from J; junction bases left unmatched: 5. This CDR3 contains 13 residues. The CDR3 coding sequence is TGCAGTGCTAGAGAAGACAGGGGCGGGGGCTACACCTTC. Amino acid sequence: CSAREDRGGGYTF.

The chain carries TRBV2 and TRBJ2-2, with 10 bases fitting TRBD1. Unmatched junction bases numbered 4, after V lost 6 bases and J lost 6 bases. Germline V lookup: CDR1 SNHLY, CDR2 FYNNEI. This CDR3 spans 14 amino acids. The CDR3 nucleotides read TGTGCCAGCAGATGGACAGGGGGTGCCGGGGAGCTGTTTTTT. Protein sequence: CASRWTGGAGELFF.

J is TRBJ2-5 and V is TRBV15, with TRBD2 matching over 11 bases. Germline V gene lookup returns CDR1 LNHNV and CDR2 YYDKDF (reference sequence). Trimming at V came to 1 base and at J to 5 bases, leaving 3 bases not matched to a gene. The CDR3 runs 15 residues. The CDR3 is CATSRASGRSETQYF. In DNA form, the CDR3 reads TGTGCCACCAGCAGAGCTAGCGGGAGGTCTGAGACCCAGTACTTC. Looking up the rest from reference TRBV15 and TRBJ2-5 gives the full variable domain: DAMVIQNPRYQVTQFGKPVTLSCSQTLNHNVMYWYQQKSSQAPKLLFHYYDKDFNNEADTPDNFQSRRPNTSFCFLDIRSPGLGDTAMYLCATSRASGRSETQYFGPGTRLLVL.